The 32 T cell receptor beta chains given below trace back to one sample, sequenced in a study of blood T cell repertoires in COVID-19. Data came from immunoSEQ multiplex PCR; TCRdb stores just in-frame clones and leaves some out. This sample yields more than 200,000 clones, of which about 88% are seen a single time; over 1.5% belongs to the top ten. Sequencing was performed on peripheral blood. These TCRs come from a man aged 70-80 years with acute or convalescent COVID-19.

The chain joins TRBV7-2 to TRBJ2-7, with 7 nucleotides matching TRBD1. Germline V gene data show CDR1 as SGHTA and CDR2 as FQGNSA. V shed 1 base and J 2 bases; nucleotides not matched to a gene: 5. There are 15 residues in the CDR3. The CDR3 here is CASSLGVTGPYEQYF. In nucleotides, the CDR3 is TGTGCCAGCAGCTTAGGTGTGACAGGGCCCTACGAGCAGTACTTC.

The chain uses TRBV5-1 and TRBJ2-7; the match to TRBD2 covers 15 bases. Germline assignment: CDR1 SGHRS and CDR2 YFSETQ. Trimming cost V 0 bases and J 3 bases; bases outside gene matches: 7. There are 18 residues in the CDR3. DNA for the CDR3: TGCGCCAGCAGCTTGGCGGGACTAGCGGGAGGTCTTGACTACGAGCAGTACTTC. Its protein product is CASSLAGLAGGLDYEQYF.

The V gene is TRBV19, the J gene TRBJ2-7; 10 positions agree with TRBD2. The germline V gene encodes CDR1 LNHDA and CDR2 SQIVND (reference sequence). V gave up 5 bases and J gave up 5 bases; unmatched junction bases: 6. The CDR3 runs 14 residues. In DNA form, the CDR3 reads TGTGCCAGTAGTTCCGTAGCGGGAGGTCACGAGCAGTACTTC. This translates into CASSSVAGGHEQYF. The complete variable domain, with remaining parts taken from reference TRBV19 and TRBJ2-7, reads DGGITQSPKYLFRKEGQNVTLSCEQNLNHDAMYWYRQDPGQGLRLIYYSQIVNDFQKGDIAEGYSVSREKKESFPLTVTSAQKNPTAFYLCASSSVAGGHEQYFGPGTRLTVT.

This chain joins TRBV5-1 and TRBJ2-1; D is possibly TRBD2 (6 bases). Trimming took off 3 bases at V and 1 base at J, with 11 bases between the two ends. The CDR3 contains 15 residues. Germline V gene lookup returns CDR1 SGHRS and CDR2 YFSETQ. CDR3 in amino acids: CASSSGTPSYNEQFF. Written as DNA, the CDR3 is TGCGCCAGCAGCTCGGGGACTCCTTCCTACAATGAGCAGTTCTTC.

This clone was counted between two and nine times. This sample also contains other DNA sequences that code for the same CDR3. This chain joins TRBV5-1 and TRBJ2-5; D is uncertain. Germline CDR1 is SGHRS and CDR2 is YFSETQ. The CDR3 consists of 15 residues. Trimming stripped 4 bases from V and 1 base from J, with 14 bases between. The CDR3 protein is CASSLALAVQETQYF. For the CDR3, the DNA is TGCGCCAGCAGCCTCGCGCTCGCGGTCCAAGAGACCCAGTACTTC.

The chain is built from TRBV6-5 and TRBJ2-2, with D possibly matching TRBD1 (6 bases). V was clipped by 5 bases and J by 5 bases, with 15 bases between them. The CDR3 runs to 15 residues. Looked up from germline, CDR1 is MNHEY and CDR2 is SVGAGI. CDR3 residues: CASSLSLQGTGELFF. The CDR3 nucleotides are TGTGCCAGCAGTCTCTCCTTACAGGGTACCGGGGAGCTGTTTTTT.

This clone was observed a handful of times. This chain connects TRBV7-2 to TRBJ2-5, with a tentative D call TRBD2 (5 bases). CDR1 SGHTA and CDR2 FQGNSA come from the germline V gene. Trimming stripped 4 bases from V and 7 bases from J, with 7 bases between. CDR3 length: 11 amino acids. This CDR3 reads CASSSGGTQYF. CDR3 in DNA: TGTGCCAGCAGCTCCGGAGGGACCCAGTACTTC.

This chain connects TRBV5-1 to TRBJ2-1; TRBD2 matches 10 bases. Trimming took 6 bases from V and 1 from J; bases not matched to a gene: 1. This CDR3 contains 14 residues. Germline V gives CDR1 SGHRS, CDR2 YFSETQ. CDR3 bases: TGCGCCAGCAAACTAGCGGGATCCTACAATGAGCAGTTCTTC. Translated, it gives CASKLAGSYNEQFF.

The chain links TRBV19 to TRBJ1-5; 8 nucleotides match TRBD1. The J segment lost 7 bases and the V segment lost 3 bases, leaving 11 bases of the junction unmatched. Germline V gene lookup returns CDR1 LNHDA and CDR2 SQIVND (reference sequence). CDR3 length: 16 residues. The CDR3 DNA reads as TGTGCCAGTAGTATGGGGCCCAGACAGGGGCGACAGCCCCAGCATTTT. It specifies CASSMGPRQGRQPQHF.

The chain employs TRBV5-1 and TRBJ2-5; TRBD2 matches at 9 bases. From germline, CDR1 is SGHRS and CDR2 YFSETQ. V lost 0 bases, J lost 1 base, and 4 bases stayed unmatched. This CDR3 has 16 amino acids. This CDR3 is CASSLAPSGAQETQYF. CDR3 DNA: TGCGCCAGCAGCTTGGCCCCTAGCGGGGCCCAAGAGACCCAGTACTTC.

V and J are TRBV6-2 or TRBV6-3 and TRBJ2-1, with 14 bases lining up with TRBD2. The germline V gene encodes CDR1 MNHEY and CDR2 SVGEGT. Germline trimming cut 4 bases from V and 15 bases from J; bases unmatched to any gene: 8. This CDR3 is 14 amino acids long. The DNA of the CDR3 is TGTGCCAGCAGTTCGCCGACTAGCGGGAGGGCGGGGTTCTTC. Its translation is CASSSPTSGRAGFF.

The rearrangement links TRBV4-3 to TRBJ1-2; the match to TRBD1 covers 8 bases. There are 13 residues in the CDR3. V lost 3 bases and J lost 6; bases outside the gene matches: 3. Germline V gene data show CDR1 as LGHNA and CDR2 as YSLEER. In nucleotides, the CDR3 is TGCGCCAGCAGCCAGCGGACAGGGAATGGCTACACCTTC. This gives the protein CASSQRTGNGYTF.

The chain couples TRBV5-5 to TRBJ1-3; no clear D gene. There are 15 residues in the CDR3. Germline loops: CDR1 SGHKS, CDR2 YYEKEE (reference sequence). V shed 4 bases and J shed 4 bases, with 15 bases lying between them. CDR3 sequence: CASSTYMNGGNTIYF. Written as DNA, the CDR3 is TGTGCCAGCAGCACATACATGAACGGGGGAAACACCATATATTTT.

This clone has a single count. J is TRBJ2-6 and V is TRBV5-1; D is possibly TRBD2 (6 bases). Germline loops: CDR1 SGHRS, CDR2 YFSETQ. The CDR3 covers 16 residues. The V end was cut by 0 bases, the J end by 2 bases, with 9 bases between. The CDR3 bases are TGCGCCAGCAGCTTGGCCACGGGGGCTGGGGCCAACGTCCTGACTTTC. Translated, it gives CASSLATGAGANVLTF. Looking up the rest from reference TRBV5-1 and TRBJ2-6 gives the full variable domain: KAGVTQTPRYLIKTRGQQVTLSCSPISGHRSVSWYQQTPGQGLQFLFEYFSETQRNKGNFPGRFSGRQFSNSRSEMNVSTLELGDSALYLCASSLATGAGANVLTFGAGSRLTVL.

This chain connects TRBV2 to TRBJ2-1, with 7 bases identical to TRBD2. Germline CDR1 and CDR2: SNHLY and FYNNEI. J was trimmed by 0 bases and V by 8 bases; bases with no gene match: 1. The CDR3 has 13 amino acids. As DNA, the CDR3 is TGTGCCAGCGGGAGGGACTCCTACAATGAGCAGTTCTTC. It specifies CASGRDSYNEQFF.

DNA for the CDR3: TGTGCCAGCAGCGGTTTTGGGACAGGGGAATCACCCCTCCACTTT. This sequence encodes CASSGFGTGESPLHF. V is TRBV27 and J is TRBJ1-6; 10 bases match TRBD1. Looked up from germline, CDR1 is MNHEY and CDR2 is SMNVEV (reference sequence). The CDR3 sequence is 15 residues long. The junction had 9 bases not matched to a gene; V was cut back by 6 bases and J by 10 bases.

The V gene is TRBV7-2, the J gene TRBJ1-2; possibly TRBD1 for D (5 bases). CDR1 and CDR2 from the germline V gene are SGHTA and FQGNSA. The CDR3 has 13 amino acids. V gave up 3 bases and J gave up 8 bases, with 13 bases separating them. This chain's CDR3 is CASSFRDQRGYTF. The CDR3 nucleotides are TGTGCCAGCAGCTTCAGGGATCAACGAGGCTACACCTTC.

There are a few counts of this clone. V is TRBV7-9 and J is TRBJ2-7; no reliable D call. The CDR3 covers 14 residues. V lost 2 bases to trimming and J lost 5 bases, with 13 bases between them. Per germline, CDR1 SEHNR and CDR2 FQNEAQ (reference sequence). Here the CDR3 DNA reads TGTGCCAGCAGCTTATCAACAGTATTCGACGAGCAGTACTTC. It yields the protein CASSLSTVFDEQYF.

The chain has TRBV7-3 and TRBJ2-3; D perhaps matches TRBD2 (6 bases). Trimming cost V 2 bases and J 2 bases, with 11 bases left between them. This CDR3 is 15 amino acids long. The germline V gene has CDR1 SGHTA and CDR2 FQGTGA. The CDR3 DNA sequence: TGTGCCAGCAGCTTATTGGGCGGGGACACAGATACGCAGTATTTT. Its protein is CASSLLGGDTDTQYF.

The CDR3 sequence is CASSLVGAGGNYEQYF. CDR3 sequence (DNA): TGTGCCAGCAGCTTAGTGGGTGCGGGAGGGAACTACGAGCAGTACTTC. The chain has TRBV7-2 and TRBJ2-7; 9 positions match TRBD2. This CDR3 has 16 residues. V was pared by 1 base and J by 3 bases, with 7 bases of the junction left unmatched. CDR1 and CDR2 (germline): SGHTA, FQGNSA.

The chain carries TRBV5-4 and TRBJ2-3, with 8 bases that match TRBD1. CDR3 length: 17 residues. V shed 0 bases, J shed 4 bases, and the junction held 10 bases outside the gene matches. Germline CDR1 is SGHNT and CDR2 is YYREEE (reference sequence). The CDR3 reads CASSLVEGRGRSDTQYF. CDR3 in DNA: TGTGCCAGCAGCTTGGTCGAGGGCAGGGGGCGTTCAGATACGCAGTATTTT.

The chain carries TRBV18 and TRBJ2-7; 11 nucleotides line up with TRBD1. Germline lookup yields CDR1 KGHSH and CDR2 LQKENI. V lost 3 bases, J lost 9 bases, and 4 bases stayed unmatched. CDR3 length: 13 residues. The CDR3 reads CASSPGQGAGQYF. CDR3 nucleotide sequence: TGTGCCAGCTCACCCGGACAGGGGGCGGGGCAGTACTTC.

The rearrangement uses TRBV9 and TRBJ2-7, with 11 bases identical to TRBD2. The CDR3 sequence is 18 residues long. V lost 0 bases to trimming and J lost 3 bases; unmatched junction nucleotides: 11. The germline gives CDR1 SGDLS, CDR2 YYNGEE. CDR3 loop: CASSVDALAGGHHYEQYF. CDR3 coding DNA: TGTGCCAGCAGCGTAGATGCGCTAGCGGGAGGCCATCACTACGAGCAGTACTTC.

The rearrangement uses TRBV19 and TRBJ2-4; 8 nucleotides agree with TRBD1. This CDR3 is built from 15 residues. The J segment lost 1 base and the V segment lost 5 bases, leaving 4 bases of the junction unmatched. Germline lookup yields CDR1 LNHDA and CDR2 SQIVND (reference sequence). The CDR3 DNA reads as TGTGCCAGTAGTCCCCAGGGGGCGGCCAAAAACATTCAGTACTTC. It encodes CASSPQGAAKNIQYF.

This clone has a handful of counts. The chain recombines TRBV19 with TRBJ2-7; 11 bases are a match to TRBD1. After removal of 5 bases from V and 2 bases from J, the junction contained 5 bases not matched to a gene. The CDR3 spans 15 residues. Germline V CDR1 and CDR2: LNHDA, SQIVND (reference sequence). The DNA of the CDR3 is TGTGCCAGTAGTGATCAGGGACAGGGGGCCTACGAGCAGTACTTC. This translates into CASSDQGQGAYEQYF.

The chain carries TRBV5-5 and TRBJ1-2, with 7 bases that match TRBD1. This CDR3 has 19 amino acids. Germline V lookup: CDR1 SGHKS, CDR2 YYEKEE (reference sequence). J gave up 4 bases and V 1 base, and 19 bases lay outside the gene matches. The CDR3 nucleotides read TGTGCCAGCAGCTTGAGGGGGTGGGGAGATACAGGGGATCGCTATGGCTACACCTTC. Amino acid sequence: CASSLRGWGDTGDRYGYTF.

This sequence joins TRBV5-1 and TRBJ1-2; TRBD1 aligns across 8 bases. V shed 4 bases and J 7 bases; nucleotides not matched to a gene: 9. The CDR3 contains 14 residues. From germline, CDR1 is SGHRS and CDR2 YFSETQ. The CDR3 nucleotides read TGCGCCAGCAGCCCCGGACAGGGTGGACCTGGCTACACCTTC. Translating gives CASSPGQGGPGYTF.

This chain connects TRBV27 to TRBJ2-2; D not resolved. Germline V lookup: CDR1 MNHEY, CDR2 SMNVEV (reference sequence). Trimming shortened V by 7 bases and J by 5 bases, and 14 bases separated the two germline ends. The CDR3 consists of 14 residues. The CDR3 is CASTWMRSTGELFF. The DNA for the CDR3 is TGTGCCAGCACTTGGATGAGGAGTACCGGGGAGCTGTTTTTT.

The rearrangement uses TRBV18 and TRBJ2-7, with 8 bases identical to TRBD1. This CDR3 has 15 amino acids. Germline trimming cut 5 bases from V and 2 bases from J; bases unmatched to any gene: 8. Germline lookup yields CDR1 KGHSH and CDR2 LQKENI. The CDR3 DNA reads TGTGCCAGCTCAAACACAGGGGGTTCTACCTACGAGCAGTACTTC. This codes for CASSNTGGSTYEQYF.

This clone was observed a few times. The V call is TRBV18, the J call TRBJ1-2; unclear D gene. Trimming took off 3 bases at V and 3 bases at J, with 14 bases between the two ends. The CDR3 totals 15 residues. The germline gives CDR1 KGHSH, CDR2 LQKENI. Here the CDR3 DNA reads TGTGCCAGCTCACCGGCCCCGCCGGAGCACTATGGCTACACCTTC. Translation gives CASSPAPPEHYGYTF.

This chain joins TRBV7-8 and TRBJ1-6; 10 positions match TRBD1. Trimming at V came to 4 bases and at J to 5 bases, leaving 2 bases not matched to a gene. Germline V gives CDR1 SGHVS, CDR2 FQNEAQ. The CDR3 covers 15 residues. CDR3 sequence: CASSSTGGHNSPLHF. CDR3 nucleotide sequence: TGTGCCAGCAGCTCGACAGGGGGCCATAATTCACCCCTCCACTTT.

The chain couples TRBV18 to TRBJ2-2; TRBD2 aligns across 7 bases. Germline loops: CDR1 KGHSH, CDR2 LQKENI. Trimming at V came to 3 bases and at J to 9 bases, leaving 4 bases not matched to a gene. There are 13 residues in the CDR3. CDR3 amino acids: CASSPGGFRELFF. The CDR3 DNA reads TGTGCCAGCTCACCCGGGGGGTTTCGGGAGCTGTTTTTT.